This T cell receptor (beta chain) was captured by sequencing in a study of post-analysis software for immune sequencing data. Unique molecular identifiers were present in the TCR beta cDNA libraries. TCRdb used MiXCR to reprocess the PCR reads, holding one entry per CDR3 protein. The repertoire has about 560,000 distinct CDR3 sequences, around 40% of them found once; the top ten carry approximately 1.7%. The sequenced sample was blood. The origin of this receptor is a girl between 5 and 17 years old with multiple sclerosis.

CDR3 sequence (DNA): TGTGCCAGCAGCTTAGAGGGGACAGCGTACGAGCAGTACTTC. Translation gives CASSLEGTAYEQYF. The rearrangement uses TRBV7-9 and TRBJ2-7; TRBD1 agrees at 7 bases. Losses at the gene ends were 1 base for V and 4 bases for J; bases not matched to a gene: 4. This CDR3 comprises 14 residues. The germline CDR1 and CDR2 sequences are SEHNR and FQNEAQ (reference sequence).